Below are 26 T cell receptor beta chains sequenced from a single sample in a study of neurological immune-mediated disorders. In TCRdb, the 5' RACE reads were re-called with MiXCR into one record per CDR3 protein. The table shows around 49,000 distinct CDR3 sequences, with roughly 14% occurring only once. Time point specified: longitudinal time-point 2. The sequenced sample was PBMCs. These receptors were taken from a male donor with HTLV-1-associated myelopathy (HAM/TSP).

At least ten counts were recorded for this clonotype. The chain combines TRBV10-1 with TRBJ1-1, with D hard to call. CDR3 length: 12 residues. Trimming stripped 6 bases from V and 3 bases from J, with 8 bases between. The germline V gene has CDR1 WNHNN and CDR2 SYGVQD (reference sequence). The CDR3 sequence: CASSGQHTEAFF. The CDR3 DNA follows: TGCGCCAGCAGCGGCCAGCACACTGAAGCTTTCTTT.

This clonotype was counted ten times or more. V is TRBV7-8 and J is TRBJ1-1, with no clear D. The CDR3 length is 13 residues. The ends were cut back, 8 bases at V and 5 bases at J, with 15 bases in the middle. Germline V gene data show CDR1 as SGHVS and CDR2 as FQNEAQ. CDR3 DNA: TGTGCCAGCCGCCGGGCGAAAGAGACTGAAGCTTTCTTT. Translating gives CASRRAKETEAFF.

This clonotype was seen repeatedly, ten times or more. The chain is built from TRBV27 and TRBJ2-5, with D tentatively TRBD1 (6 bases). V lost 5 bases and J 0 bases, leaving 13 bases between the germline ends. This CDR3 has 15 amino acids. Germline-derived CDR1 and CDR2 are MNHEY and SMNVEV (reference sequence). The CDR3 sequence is CASSLSTGYQETQYF. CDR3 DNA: TGTGCCAGCAGTCTCTCGACAGGATACCAAGAGACCCAGTACTTC.

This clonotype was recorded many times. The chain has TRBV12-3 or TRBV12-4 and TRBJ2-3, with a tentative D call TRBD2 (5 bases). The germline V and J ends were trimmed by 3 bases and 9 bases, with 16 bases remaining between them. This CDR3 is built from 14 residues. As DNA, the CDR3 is TGTGCCAGCAGTTTGGATAATCCCAGCGGAACGCAGTATTTT. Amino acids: CASSLDNPSGTQYF.

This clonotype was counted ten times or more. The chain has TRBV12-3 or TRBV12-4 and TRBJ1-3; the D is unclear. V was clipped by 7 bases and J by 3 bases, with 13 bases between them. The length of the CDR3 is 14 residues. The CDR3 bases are TGTGCCAGCAACCCCCGAGACGGTGGAAACACCATATATTTT. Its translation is CASNPRDGGNTIYF.

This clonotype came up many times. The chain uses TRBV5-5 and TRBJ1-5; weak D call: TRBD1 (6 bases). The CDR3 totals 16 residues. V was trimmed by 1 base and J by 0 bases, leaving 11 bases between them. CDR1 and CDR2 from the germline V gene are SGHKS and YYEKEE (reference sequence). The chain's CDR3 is CASSLRGDNSNQPQHF. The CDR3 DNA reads TGTGCCAGCAGCTTGAGGGGGGATAATAGCAATCAGCCCCAGCATTTT.

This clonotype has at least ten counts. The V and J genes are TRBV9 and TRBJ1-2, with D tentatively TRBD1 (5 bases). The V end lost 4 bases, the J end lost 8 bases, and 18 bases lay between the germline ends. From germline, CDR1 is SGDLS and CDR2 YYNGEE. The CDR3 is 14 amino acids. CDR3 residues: CASSPSEGISGYTF. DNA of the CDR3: TGTGCCAGCAGCCCCAGTGAGGGGATATCGGGCTACACCTTC.

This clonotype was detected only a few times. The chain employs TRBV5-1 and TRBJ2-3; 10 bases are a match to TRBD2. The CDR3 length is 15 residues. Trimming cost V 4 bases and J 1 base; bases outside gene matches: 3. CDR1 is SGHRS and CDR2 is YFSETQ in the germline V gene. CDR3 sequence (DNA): TGCGCCAGCAGCGAAGGACTAGCGGGCACAGATACGCAGTATTTT. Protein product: CASSEGLAGTDTQYF.

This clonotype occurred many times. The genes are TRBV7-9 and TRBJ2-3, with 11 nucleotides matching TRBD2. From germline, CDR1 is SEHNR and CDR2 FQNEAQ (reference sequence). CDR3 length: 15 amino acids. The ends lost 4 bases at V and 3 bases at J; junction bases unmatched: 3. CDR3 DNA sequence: TGTGCCAGCAGCTCTAGCGGGGGGTTAACAGATACGCAGTATTTT. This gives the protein CASSSSGGLTDTQYF.

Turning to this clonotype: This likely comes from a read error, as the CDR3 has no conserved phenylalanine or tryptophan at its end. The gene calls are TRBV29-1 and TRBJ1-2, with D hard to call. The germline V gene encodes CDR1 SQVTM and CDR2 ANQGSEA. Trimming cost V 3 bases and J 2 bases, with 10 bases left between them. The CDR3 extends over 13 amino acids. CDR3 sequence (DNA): TGCAGCGTTGACAGTTACTTAAACTATGGCTACACCTCT. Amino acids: CSVDSYLNYGYTS.

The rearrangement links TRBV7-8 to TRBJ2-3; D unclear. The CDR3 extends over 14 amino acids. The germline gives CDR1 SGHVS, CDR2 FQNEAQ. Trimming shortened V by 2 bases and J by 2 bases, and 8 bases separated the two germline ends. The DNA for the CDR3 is TGTGCCAGCAGCTTACGTCAGATCACAGATACGCAGTATTTT. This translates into CASSLRQITDTQYF.

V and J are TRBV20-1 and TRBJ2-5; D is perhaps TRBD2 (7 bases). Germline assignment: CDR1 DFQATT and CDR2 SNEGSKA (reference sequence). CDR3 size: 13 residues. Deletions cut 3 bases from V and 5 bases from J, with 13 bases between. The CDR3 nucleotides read TGCAGTGCTAGGGAGGGGGGGGCGGAGACCCAGTACTTC. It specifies CSAREGGAETQYF.

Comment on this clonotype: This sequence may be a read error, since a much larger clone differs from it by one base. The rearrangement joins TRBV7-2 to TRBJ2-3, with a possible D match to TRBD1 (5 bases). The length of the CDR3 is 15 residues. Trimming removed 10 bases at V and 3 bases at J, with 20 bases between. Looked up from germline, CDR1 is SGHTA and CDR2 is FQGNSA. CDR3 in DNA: TGTGCCATCACCCTAGGGGTGGTTGAGACAGATACGCAGTATTTT. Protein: CAITLGVVETDTQYF. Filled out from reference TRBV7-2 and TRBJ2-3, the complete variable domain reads GAGVSQSPSNKVTEKGKDVELRCDPISGHTALYWYRQSLGQGLEFLIYFQGNSAPDKSGLPSDRFSAERTGGSVSTLTIQRTQQEDSAVYLCAITLGVVETDTQYFGPGTRLTVL.

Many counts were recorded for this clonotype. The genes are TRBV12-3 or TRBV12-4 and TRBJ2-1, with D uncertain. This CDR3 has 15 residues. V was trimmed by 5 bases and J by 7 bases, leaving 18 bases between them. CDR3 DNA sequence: TGTGCCAGCAGTCCCACCGCCCGATATAGAAATGAGCAGTTCTTC. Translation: CASSPTARYRNEQFF.

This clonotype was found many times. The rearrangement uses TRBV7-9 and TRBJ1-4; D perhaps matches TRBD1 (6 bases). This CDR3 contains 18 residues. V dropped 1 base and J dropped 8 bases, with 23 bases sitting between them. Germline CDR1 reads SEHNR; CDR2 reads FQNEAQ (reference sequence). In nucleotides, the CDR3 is TGTGCCAGCAGCTTAGGCAGGGGCCTTACAGTATATAACGAAAAACTGTTTTTT. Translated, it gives CASSLGRGLTVYNEKLFF.

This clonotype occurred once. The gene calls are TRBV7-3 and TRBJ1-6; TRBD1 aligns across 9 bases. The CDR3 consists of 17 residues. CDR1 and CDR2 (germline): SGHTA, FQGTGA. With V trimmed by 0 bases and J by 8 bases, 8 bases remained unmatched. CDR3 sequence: CASSLTPLTGGDSPLHF. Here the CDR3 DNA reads TGTGCCAGCAGCTTAACCCCCTTGACAGGGGGAGATTCACCCCTCCACTTT.

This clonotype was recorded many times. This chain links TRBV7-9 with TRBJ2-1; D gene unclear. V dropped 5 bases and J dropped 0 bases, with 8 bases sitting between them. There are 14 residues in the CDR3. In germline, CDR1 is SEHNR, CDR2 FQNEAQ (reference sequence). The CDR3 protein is CASSQLSSYNEQFF. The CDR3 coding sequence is TGTGCCAGCAGCCAGCTGAGCTCCTACAATGAGCAGTTCTTC.

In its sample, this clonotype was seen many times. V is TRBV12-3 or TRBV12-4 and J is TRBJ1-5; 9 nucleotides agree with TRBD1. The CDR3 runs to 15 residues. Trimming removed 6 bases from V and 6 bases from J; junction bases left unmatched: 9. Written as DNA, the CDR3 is TGTGCCAGCAGCCATAACAGGGGGCCGGGTCAGCCCCAGCATTTT. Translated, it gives CASSHNRGPGQPQHF.

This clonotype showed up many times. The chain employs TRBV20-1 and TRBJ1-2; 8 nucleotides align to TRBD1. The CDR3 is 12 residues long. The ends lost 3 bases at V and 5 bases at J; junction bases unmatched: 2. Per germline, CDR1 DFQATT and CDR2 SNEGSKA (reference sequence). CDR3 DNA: TGCAGTGCTAGGGGACAGGCTTATGGCTACACCTTC. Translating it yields CSARGQAYGYTF.

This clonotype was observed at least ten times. The CDR3 region has the DNA TGTGCCAGCAGCTATACTAGCGGGGCGTGGTATTTT. Translation: CASSYTSGAWYF. The chain links TRBV5-6 to TRBJ2-3, with 10 bases that match TRBD2. This CDR3 spans 12 amino acids. Germline V CDR1 and CDR2: SGHDT, YYEEEE. V lost 3 bases to trimming and J lost 14 bases; unmatched junction nucleotides: 6.

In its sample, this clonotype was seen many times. This CDR3 reads CSAFRGETQYF. CDR3 sequence (DNA): TGCAGTGCTTTTAGGGGAGAGACCCAGTACTTC. This chain connects TRBV20-1 to TRBJ2-5, with a weak D call TRBD1 (5 bases). The CDR3 totals 11 residues. Germline V gene sequence: CDR1 DFQATT, CDR2 SNEGSKA (reference sequence). V lost 5 bases and J 4 bases, leaving 8 bases between the germline ends.

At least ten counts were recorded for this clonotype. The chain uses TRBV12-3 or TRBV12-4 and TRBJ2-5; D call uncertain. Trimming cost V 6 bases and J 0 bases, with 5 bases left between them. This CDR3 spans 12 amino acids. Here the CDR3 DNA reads TGTGCCAGCAGCCAGAACCAAGAGACCCAGTACTTC. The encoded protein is CASSQNQETQYF.

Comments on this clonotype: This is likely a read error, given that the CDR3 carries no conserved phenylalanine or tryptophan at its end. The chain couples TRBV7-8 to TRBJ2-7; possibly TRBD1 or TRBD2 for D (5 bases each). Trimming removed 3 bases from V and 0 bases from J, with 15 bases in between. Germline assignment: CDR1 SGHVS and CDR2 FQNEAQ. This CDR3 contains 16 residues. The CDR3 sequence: CASSLATGGSSYEQYL. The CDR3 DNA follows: TGTGCCAGCAGCTTGGCAACAGGTGGGAGCTCCTACGAGCAGTACTTA.

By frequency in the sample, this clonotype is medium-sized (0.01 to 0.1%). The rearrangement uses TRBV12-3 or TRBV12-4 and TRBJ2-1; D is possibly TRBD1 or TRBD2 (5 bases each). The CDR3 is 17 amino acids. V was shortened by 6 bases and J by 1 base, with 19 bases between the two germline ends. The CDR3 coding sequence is TGTGCCAGCAGCTTAAGGGACCCCCCACGTTCCTACAATGAGCAGTTCTTC. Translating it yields CASSLRDPPRSYNEQFF.

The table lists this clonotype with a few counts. The CDR3 region is CASSITGNTEAFF. The CDR3 coding sequence is TGTGCCAGTAGTATAACAGGGAACACTGAAGCTTTCTTT. The rearrangement uses TRBV19 and TRBJ1-1; D is perhaps TRBD1 (5 bases). This CDR3 is built from 13 residues. Germline values: CDR1 LNHDA, CDR2 SQIVND (reference sequence). The ends were cut back, 2 bases at V and 1 base at J, with 5 bases in the middle.

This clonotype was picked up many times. The CDR3 nucleotides read TGCGCCAGCAGCTTAAGACAGGGGGTGCAGGAGACCCAGTACTTC. Amino acid sequence: CASSLRQGVQETQYF. The gene calls are TRBV5-1 and TRBJ2-5; TRBD1 aligns across 9 bases. V lost 2 bases to trimming and J lost 5 bases; unmatched junction nucleotides: 7. The CDR3 is made up of 15 amino acids. Per the germline V gene, CDR1 is SGHRS and CDR2 is YFSETQ.